Following are 17 T cell receptor beta chains from one sample sequenced in a study of T cells in Graves' hyperthyroidism and ophthalmopathy. RNA transcripts served as the template for amplifying TCR beta CDR3 regions. HTBI primers were the set used in a first-round RT-PCR of the TCR CDR3. TCRdb called the multiplex PCR reads again in MiXCR, with one record for every CDR3 protein. The sample holds 490,000 or so distinct CDR3 sequences, approximately 23% seen once. The sequenced material came from blood. The receptors come from a woman aged 70-85 years with Graves' ophthalmopathy.

This clonotype has a count of ten or more. The chain is built from TRBV11-2 and TRBJ2-3; D not resolved. Germline lookup yields CDR1 SGHAT and CDR2 FQNNGV. Trimming pared 3 bases from V and 7 bases from J, leaving 5 bases between. The CDR3 sequence is 11 residues long. The CDR3 bases are TGTGCCAGCAGCTTTTCGTATACGCAGTATTTT. Encoded protein: CASSFSYTQYF.

This clonotype was seen once. J is TRBJ2-7 and V is TRBV7-8; D unclear. V lost 3 bases, J lost 4 bases, and 10 bases lay in between. CDR3 length equals 13 residues. CDR1 and CDR2 from the germline V gene are SGHVS and FQNEAQ. The CDR3 nucleotides are TGTGCCAGCAGCTTTTTAACAGAGTACGAGCAGTACTTC. Amino acids: CASSFLTEYEQYF.

This chain links TRBV2 with TRBJ2-3; D possibly corresponds to TRBD1 (6 bases). V shed 8 bases and J shed 3 bases, with 18 bases lying between them. The germline gives CDR1 SNHLY, CDR2 FYNNEI. This CDR3 comprises 15 residues. The CDR3, as DNA: TGTGCCAGCTCCTTGTACAGGGAAGGGACAGATACGCAGTATTTT. It yields the protein CASSLYREGTDTQYF.

The chain links TRBV4-1 to TRBJ2-5; 7 bases are a match to TRBD2. J gave up 5 bases and V 0 bases, and 3 bases lay outside the gene matches. Germline values: CDR1 MGHRA, CDR2 YSYEKL. The CDR3 contains 14 residues. The CDR3 region has the DNA TGCGCCAGCAGCCAAGAGGCGGGAGAGGAGACCCAGTACTTC. This codes for CASSQEAGEETQYF.

Note on this clonotype: Given a much more abundant clone one base away, this may be a read error. This chain links TRBV9 with TRBJ1-3, with D uncertain. Germline V CDR1 and CDR2: SGDLS, YYNGEE. The CDR3 covers 14 residues. The CDR3 coding sequence is TGTGCCAGCAGCGTAGGAGTAGATGGAACCACCATATATTTT. This sequence encodes CASSVGVDGTTIYF.

This clonotype was counted only a few times. The chain carries TRBV7-2 and TRBJ2-1; no definite D call. The CDR3 sequence is 13 residues long. V shed 6 bases and J shed 9 bases, with 15 bases lying between them. CDR1 SGHTA and CDR2 FQGNSA come from the germline V gene. The CDR3: CASSPYGMGEQFF. In nucleotides, the CDR3 is TGTGCCAGCAGTCCATATGGTATGGGTGAGCAGTTCTTC.

In its sample, this clonotype was seen many times. V is TRBV2 and J is TRBJ1-1; TRBD1 matches 9 bases. J was trimmed by 5 bases and V by 9 bases; bases with no gene match: 10. Germline CDR1 reads SNHLY; CDR2 reads FYNNEI. This CDR3 has 14 residues. As DNA, the CDR3 is TGTGCCAGTAGGACCGGGACAGGGTATACTGAAGCTTTCTTT. This sequence encodes CASRTGTGYTEAFF.

This clonotype was seen a handful of times. The chain employs TRBV28 and TRBJ2-7; 7 nucleotides line up with TRBD1. Germline CDR1 reads MDHEN; CDR2 reads SYDVKM. The CDR3 is made up of 12 amino acids. Trimming cost V 6 bases and J 7 bases; bases outside gene matches: 6. The CDR3 DNA reads as TGTGCCAGCAGGACGACAGGGTTGGAGCAGTACTTC. Its protein is CASRTTGLEQYF.

This clonotype was counted a few times. This chain connects TRBV6-2 or TRBV6-3 to TRBJ2-1; the match to TRBD1 covers 7 bases. The germline V gene has CDR1 MNHEY and CDR2 SVGEGT. The junction had 8 bases not matched to a gene; V was cut back by 2 bases and J by 7 bases. This CDR3 has 15 amino acids. CDR3 sequence reads: CASSYLAGGINEQFF. The CDR3 DNA is TGTGCCAGCAGTTACCTGGCAGGGGGAATAAATGAGCAGTTCTTC.

The chain uses TRBV18 and TRBJ2-3, with D perhaps TRBD2 (6 bases). The CDR3 has 13 residues. V lost 6 bases, J lost 4 bases, and 11 bases lay in between. CDR1 and CDR2 from the germline V gene are KGHSH and LQKENI. The CDR3 coding sequence is TGTGCCAGCTCGTCGGGAGTCGCAGATACGCAGTATTTT. Protein sequence: CASSSGVADTQYF.

This clonotype was recorded many times. V usage is TRBV28 and J usage is TRBJ1-1; no clear D gene. CDR3 length equals 16 residues. Per the germline V gene, CDR1 is MDHEN and CDR2 is SYDVKM. Deletions cut 4 bases from V and 0 bases from J, with 15 bases between. CDR3 in DNA: TGTGCCAGCAGTTGGACTTACGGGCTTTTGAACACTGAAGCTTTCTTT. Protein sequence: CASSWTYGLLNTEAFF.

The V call is TRBV14, the J call TRBJ1-1; D gene ambiguous. With 7 bases removed from V and 1 base from J, the gap between germline ends came to 19 bases. The CDR3 extends over 16 amino acids. Germline CDR1 and CDR2: SGHDN and FVKESK. The CDR3 DNA reads as TGTGCCAGCAACCTACCTTGTATTCGCAGGAACACTGAAGCTTTCTTT. Amino acid sequence: CASNLPCIRRNTEAFF.

The rearrangement uses TRBV20-1 and TRBJ2-5; maybe TRBD2 (5 bases). The CDR3 spans 12 residues. V lost 6 bases and J 4 bases, leaving 12 bases between the germline ends. Germline V gene sequence: CDR1 DFQATT, CDR2 SNEGSKA (reference sequence). CDR3 amino acids: CSASLVRETQYF. CDR3 coding DNA: TGCAGTGCCTCACTAGTCCGAGAGACCCAGTACTTC.

This clonotype was seen at least ten times. The V call is TRBV12-3 or TRBV12-4, the J call TRBJ2-5; TRBD1 matches 7 bases. The V segment lost 2 bases and the J segment 2 bases; nucleotides outside the gene matches: 2. This CDR3 spans 14 amino acids. The CDR3 sequence: CASSLNRGQETQYF. CDR3 nucleotide sequence: TGTGCCAGCAGTTTAAACAGGGGACAAGAGACCCAGTACTTC.

The chain carries TRBV9 and TRBJ1-1, with 7 nucleotides matching TRBD1. Germline lookup yields CDR1 SGDLS and CDR2 YYNGEE. The length of the CDR3 is 14 residues. V lost 1 base to trimming and J lost 4 bases; unmatched junction nucleotides: 4. CDR3 region: CASSVNRGGTEAFF. The CDR3 nucleotides are TGTGCCAGCAGCGTAAACAGGGGTGGCACTGAAGCTTTCTTT.

This clonotype was picked up many times. This sequence joins TRBV12-3 or TRBV12-4 and TRBJ2-2; D gene ambiguous. V lost 3 bases and J lost 6, with 14 bases in between. This CDR3 is built from 15 residues. The DNA for the CDR3 is TGTGCCAGCAGTTTGTTTACTGGCGGCTCCGGGGAGCTGTTTTTT. Amino acids: CASSLFTGGSGELFF.

There are a few counts of this clonotype. V and J are TRBV20-1 and TRBJ2-7; 8 bases align to TRBD1. CDR3 length equals 14 residues. From germline, CDR1 is DFQATT and CDR2 SNEGSKA (reference sequence). With V trimmed by 0 bases and J by 5 bases, 6 bases remained unmatched. The CDR3 loop reads CSARDVQGAHEQYF. CDR3 bases: TGCAGTGCTAGAGATGTCCAGGGGGCCCACGAGCAGTACTTC.